A selection of T cell receptor beta chains follows, all from one sample in a study of CD8 T cells in ankylosing spondylitis. Using its own MiXCR run on the 5' RACE reads, TCRdb lists one record per CDR3 protein. The table shows 150,000 to 200,000 distinct CDR3 sequences, with 30% to 40% occurring only once. The specimen was synovial fluid, either unsorted or a sorted T cell fraction (not recorded which). The origin of the receptors is a male donor with ankylosing spondylitis. Both conserved end residues are part of each CDR3. Each record gives: D gene, V gene, clone size, J gene, CDR3 DNA, CDR3 protein. The D gene is left open where the match is weak. Clone size, where shown, is once, few, many, or a class for clones that have expanded.

>TRBD2|TRBV12-3/TRBV12-4|few|TRBJ2-2
TGTGCCAGCAGTCCGACTAGCTCTCTTAAACCTACCGGGGAGCTGTTTTTT
CASSPTSSLKPTGELFF
>TRBD2|TRBV14|few|TRBJ2-2
TGTGCCAGCAGCCAAGGGGGACTAGCGGGTCTCACCGGGGAGCTGTTTTTT
CASSQGGLAGLTGELFF
>TRBD1|TRBV2|many|TRBJ2-2
TGTGCCAGCAGCTACAGGGGACAGAACACCGGGGAGCTGTTTTTT
CASSYRGQNTGELFF
>NA|TRBV2|NA|TRBJ2-5
TGTGCCAGCAGTGGCAGGGGGGCTGAGACCCAGTACTTC
CASSGRGAETQYF
>NA|TRBV20-1|many|TRBJ1-2
TGCAGTGCCAGACAGGCCTCGGGCGGCTACACCTTC
CSARQASGGYTF
>TRBD2|TRBV24-1|many|TRBJ2-4
TGTGCCACCAGTGTAGGAGGCAGCGGGAGCGGAAACATTCAGTACTTC
CATSVGGSGSGNIQYF
>NA|TRBV29-1|NA|TRBJ2-3
TGCAGCGCCCCGCGGGACACCAGCACAGATACGCAGTATTTT
CSAPRDTSTDTQYF
>NA|TRBV6-2/TRBV6-3|few|TRBJ2-1
TGTGCCAGCGCCTGGGGGCCCGGGGTCTACAATGAGCAGTTCTTC
CASAWGPGVYNEQFF
>NA|TRBV10-3|few|TRBJ1-6
TGTGCCATCAGTGAGTCTCCCAGGTCCACCCTCCACTTT
CAISESPRSTLHF
>NA|TRBV20-1|NA|TRBJ1-4
TGCAGTGCTAGAGATAATGGGGTCCCCGAAAAACTGTTTTTT
CSARDNGVPEKLFF
>NA|TRBV5-1|NA|TRBJ2-3
TGCGCCAGCAGTCAAGAATTCGCCGATACGCAGTATTTT
CASSQEFADTQYF
>NA|TRBV6-1|NA|TRBJ2-7
TGTGCCAGCTATAATCTACAGACCTACGAGCAGTACTTC
CASYNLQTYEQYF
>NA|TRBV30|many|TRBJ1-1
TGTGCCTGGATAACTCTCCGCGGACTGAACACTGAAGCTTTCTTT
CAWITLRGLNTEAFF
>NA|TRBV30|NA|TRBJ2-3
TGTGCCTGGATTCCGGGGGGCAGGGAGATAAATACGCAGTATTTT
CAWIPGGREINTQYF
>TRBD2|TRBV7-8|many|TRBJ2-5
TGTGCCAGCAGCTTAGCAGGGCTAGCGGGAAGAGAGACCCAGTACTTC
CASSLAGLAGRETQYF
>NA|TRBV24-1|NA|TRBJ2-1
TGTGCCACCAGTGACCCGACCGCCCCAGCCCCTGAGCAGTTCTTC
CATSDPTAPAPEQFF
>NA|TRBV20-1|NA|TRBJ2-1
TGCAGTGCCCCGATGGTAGTAGCGAATGAGCAGTTCTTC
CSAPMVVANEQFF